The entry that follows covers one TCR delta chain sequence. This clone is deemed medium-sized (0.01 to 0.1%). This clone's antigen is unknown. It has no much larger one-base neighbor in the sample; base qualities were not kept. TCRdb records Illumina MiSeq as the sequencer. Identical DNA sequences were merged into single rows after TCRdb reprocessed the public reads with CATT. The sample has thousands of delta-chain clones on record, about two fifths of them singletons. Roughly an eighth of the sample belongs to the ten largest clones. These data are taken from a study of gamma-delta chains in newborns, infants, children (dated by TCRdb to about 2019). As for the study more broadly: According to the study title, microbial exposure causes polyclonal expansion of innate gammadelta T cells right after birth. The study investigated how microbial exposure shaped innate gammadelta T cell populations in human newborns immediately after birth.

This TCR came from a child who received the measles vaccine. Material for sequencing was blood.

The CDR3 reads CALGARIRTDKLIF. In nucleotides, the sequence is TGTGCTCTTGGGGCGAGGATCCGGACTGATAAACTCATCTTT. The chain was built from TRDV1 and TRDJ1; a confident D gene designation cannot be given. CDR1 and CDR2 were assigned from the germline V gene as TSWWSYY and QGS. From cysteine to phenylalanine, the CDR3 is 14 amino acids long. The CDR3 DNA has 42 bases and is translated from base 1. The junction carries 14 bases between V and J, which are trimmed by 4 bases and 5 bases respectively.